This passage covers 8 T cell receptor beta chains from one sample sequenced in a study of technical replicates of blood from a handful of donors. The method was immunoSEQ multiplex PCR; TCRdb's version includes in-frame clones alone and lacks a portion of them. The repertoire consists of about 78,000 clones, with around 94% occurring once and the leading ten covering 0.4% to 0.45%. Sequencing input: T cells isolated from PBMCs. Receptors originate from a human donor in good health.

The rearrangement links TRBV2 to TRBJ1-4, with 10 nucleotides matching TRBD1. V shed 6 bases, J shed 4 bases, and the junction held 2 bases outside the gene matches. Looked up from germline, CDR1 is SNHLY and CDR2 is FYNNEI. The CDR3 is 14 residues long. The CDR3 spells CASRGDRGNEKLFF. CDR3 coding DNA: TGTGCCAGCAGGGGGGACAGGGGTAATGAAAAACTGTTTTTT.

The CDR3, as DNA: TGTGCCAGCAGCTTAGGAGACACCGGGGAGCTGTTTTTT. Translating it yields CASSLGDTGELFF. V and J are TRBV11-2 and TRBJ2-2; D is unclear. Germline CDR1 is SGHAT and CDR2 is FQNNGV. The V end lost 1 base, the J end lost 3 bases, and 3 bases lay between the germline ends. The CDR3 length is 13 residues.

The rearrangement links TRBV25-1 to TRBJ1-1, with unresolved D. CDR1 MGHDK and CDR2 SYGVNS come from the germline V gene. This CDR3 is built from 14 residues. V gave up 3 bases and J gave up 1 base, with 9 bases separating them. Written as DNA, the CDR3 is TGTGCCAGCAGTGACCTCGAGGGGAACACTGAAGCTTTCTTT. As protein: CASSDLEGNTEAFF. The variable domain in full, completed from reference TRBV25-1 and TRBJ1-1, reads EADIYQTPRYLVIGTGKKITLECSQTMGHDKMYWYQQDPGMELHLIHYSYGVNSTEKGDLSSESTVSRIRTEHFPLTLESARPSHTSQYLCASSDLEGNTEAFFGQGTRLTVV.

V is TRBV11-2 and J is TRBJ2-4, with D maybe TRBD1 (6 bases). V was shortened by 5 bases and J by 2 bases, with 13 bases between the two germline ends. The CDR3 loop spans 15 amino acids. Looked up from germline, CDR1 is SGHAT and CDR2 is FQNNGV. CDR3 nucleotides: TGTGCCAGCAGCCTACGCAGGGGCCCCAAAAACATTCAGTACTTC. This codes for CASSLRRGPKNIQYF.

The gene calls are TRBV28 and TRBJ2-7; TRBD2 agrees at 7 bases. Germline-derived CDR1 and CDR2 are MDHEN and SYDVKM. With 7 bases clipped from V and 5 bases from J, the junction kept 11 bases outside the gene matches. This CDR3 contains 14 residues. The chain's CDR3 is CASTETSSSNEQYF. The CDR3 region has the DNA TGTGCCAGCACTGAGACTAGCAGTTCCAACGAGCAGTACTTC. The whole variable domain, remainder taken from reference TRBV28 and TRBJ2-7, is DVKVTQSSRYLVKRTGEKVFLECVQDMDHENMFWYRQDPGLGLRLIYFSYDVKMKEKGDIPEGYSVSREKKERFSLILESASTNQTSMYLCASTETSSSNEQYFGPGTRLTVT.

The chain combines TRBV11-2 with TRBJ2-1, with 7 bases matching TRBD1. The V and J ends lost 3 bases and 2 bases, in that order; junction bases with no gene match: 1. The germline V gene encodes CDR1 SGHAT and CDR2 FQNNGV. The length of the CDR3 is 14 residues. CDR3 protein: CASSFTGAYNEQFF. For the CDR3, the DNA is TGTGCCAGCAGCTTCACAGGGGCCTACAATGAGCAGTTCTTC.

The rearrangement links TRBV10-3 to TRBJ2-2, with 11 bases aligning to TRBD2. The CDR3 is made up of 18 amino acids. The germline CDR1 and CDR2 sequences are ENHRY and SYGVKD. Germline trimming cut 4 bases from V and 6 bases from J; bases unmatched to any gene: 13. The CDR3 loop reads CAISGSSGRGADAGELFF. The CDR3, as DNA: TGTGCCATCAGTGGGAGTAGCGGGAGGGGTGCCGATGCCGGGGAGCTGTTTTTT.

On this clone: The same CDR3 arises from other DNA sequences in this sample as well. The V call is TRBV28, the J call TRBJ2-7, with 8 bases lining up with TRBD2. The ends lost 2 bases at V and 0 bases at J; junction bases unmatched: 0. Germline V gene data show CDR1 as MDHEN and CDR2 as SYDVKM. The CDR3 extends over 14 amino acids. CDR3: CASSLSGSSYEQYF. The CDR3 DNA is TGTGCCAGCAGTTTAAGCGGGAGCTCCTACGAGCAGTACTTC.